The clone carrying this T cell receptor (beta chain) showed up just once. TCRdb's copy holds only in-frame clones and misses some; the assay was immunoSEQ multiplex PCR. The sample holds about 91,000 clones, over 75% seen once. This sample was included in a study of OX40 agonist ivuxolimab in advanced cancers. Trimming removed 3 bases from V and 3 bases from J, with 18 bases in between. CDR1 and CDR2 from the germline V gene are LNHDA and SQIVND (reference sequence). The CDR3 length is 17 residues. V gene TRBV19 combines with J gene TRBJ2-1; TRBD2 might be the D (5 bases). This receptor was obtained from an adult with an advanced solid tumor such as melanoma, head and neck, liver or kidney cancer. The sequences come from CD4+ or CD8+ T cells sorted from blood, collected in a trial of the OX40 agonist ivuxolimab. The CDR3 protein is CASSIRLLRARYNEQFF. The CDR3 DNA reads TGTGCCAGTAGTATTAGGCTTTTGAGGGCCCGCTACAATGAGCAGTTCTTC. The full variable domain, rest sourced from reference TRBV19 and TRBJ2-1, is DGGITQSPKYLFRKEGQNVTLSCEQNLNHDAMYWYRQDPGQGLRLIYYSQIVNDFQKGDIAEGYSVSREKKESFPLTVTSAQKNPTAFYLCASSIRLLRARYNEQFFGPGTRLTVL.